The rows below give T cell receptor beta chains drawn from one sample of a study of cytomegalovirus exposure and HLA in healthy donors. TCRdb's copy holds only in-frame clones and misses some; the assay was immunoSEQ multiplex PCR. The sample has 130,000 or so clones; over 70% are singletons. The sequencing sample was made of PBMCs. The receptor set was obtained from a woman in her forties in good health and CMV-seropositive. CDR3s include the opening cysteine and the closing phenylalanine or tryptophan. The D gene is left open where the match is weak. Size is stated for part of the rows, as once, few or many counts, or as a class when the clone is expanded.

V,size,length,D,J,CDR3,DNA
TRBV14,NA,14,NA,TRBJ1-1,CASSQDYGGTEAFF,TGTGCCAGCAGCCAAGATTACGGGGGCACTGAAGCTTTCTTT
TRBV5-5,NA,15,TRBD1,TRBJ1-3,CASSQTGSSGNTIYF,TGTGCCAGCAGCCAGACAGGGAGCTCTGGAAACACCATATATTTT
TRBV10-3,few,13,NA,TRBJ1-1,CAISVGGGTEAFF,TGTGCCATCAGTGTAGGGGGGGGCACTGAAGCTTTCTTT
TRBV18,few,18,TRBD1,TRBJ1-5,CASSPGRTGGYSNQPQHF,TGTGCCAGCTCACCCGGTCGGACAGGGGGCTATAGCAATCAGCCCCAGCATTTT
TRBV4-1,once,16,TRBD1,TRBJ1-2,CASSQARDRGQRGYTF,TGCGCCAGCAGCCAAGCCCGGGACAGGGGGCAGAGGGGCTACACCTTC
TRBV28,NA,17,NA,TRBJ1-5,CASSPQGKGVINQPQHF,TGTGCCAGCAGTCCCCAAGGGAAGGGAGTGATCAATCAGCCCCAGCATTTT
TRBV4-1,NA,17,NA,TRBJ1-1,CASSQVTSRRRDTEAFF,TGCGCCAGCAGCCAAGTCACCTCCCGCAGGCGCGACACTGAAGCTTTCTTT
TRBV5-4,few,16,TRBD2,TRBJ2-3,CASSRSSGGGPDTQYF,TGTGCCAGCAGCAGAAGTAGCGGGGGAGGCCCCGATACGCAGTATTTT
TRBV28,NA,12,NA,TRBJ2-7,CASRNGHYEQYF,TGTGCCAGCAGAAACGGACACTACGAGCAGTACTTC
TRBV5-6,NA,13,NA,TRBJ1-1,CASIQGMNTEAFF,TGTGCCAGCATCCAGGGAATGAACACTGAAGCTTTCTTT
TRBV7-7,NA,15,TRBD2,TRBJ2-7,CASSSGLAGVYEQYF,TGTGCTAGCAGCTCGGGACTAGCGGGAGTGTACGAGCAGTACTTC